The 24 T cell receptor beta chains listed next were all sequenced from one sample in a study of blood T cell repertoires in COVID-19. Produced via immunoSEQ multiplex PCR; TCRdb's table is partial and in-frame only. The repertoire holds just over 250,000 clones, with approximately 91% as singletons. The sample consisted of peripheral blood. These receptors all stem from a young adult with COVID-19, enrolled during active disease.

The chain couples TRBV2 to TRBJ1-1; no firm D call. The CDR3 is 12 residues long. Germline CDR1 is SNHLY and CDR2 is FYNNEI. CDR3 sequence: CASVRENTEAFF. DNA of the CDR3: TGTGCTAGCGTGAGGGAAAACACTGAAGCTTTCTTT.

The rearrangement joins TRBV24-1 to TRBJ1-5; perhaps TRBD1 as D (5 bases). Trimming shortened V by 5 bases and J by 0 bases, and 10 bases separated the two germline ends. This CDR3 has 15 residues. Germline values: CDR1 KGHDR, CDR2 SFDVKD. The CDR3 coding sequence is TGTGCCACCAGTGGGGGCTCCTATAGCAATCAGCCCCAGCATTTT. It encodes CATSGGSYSNQPQHF.

V is TRBV27 and J is TRBJ2-7; possible D gene TRBD2, 5 bases. The V end was cut by 6 bases, the J end by 5 bases, with 14 bases between. CDR1 is MNHEY, CDR2 SMNVEV, per germline (reference sequence). The CDR3 is 13 residues long. The CDR3: CASSPGMMNEQYF. The CDR3, as DNA: TGTGCCAGCAGCCCGGGGATGATGAACGAGCAGTACTTC.

The chain couples TRBV12-5 to TRBJ2-7, with a possible D match to TRBD1 (5 bases). The V end was cut by 6 bases, the J end by 5 bases, with 8 bases between. There are 11 residues in the CDR3. CDR1 LGHNT and CDR2 FRNRAP come from the germline V gene. The CDR3: CASGQVDEQYF. The DNA for the CDR3 is TGTGCTAGTGGACAGGTTGACGAGCAGTACTTC.

The rearrangement links TRBV28 to TRBJ2-5; D not resolved. The CDR3 runs to 13 residues. Trimming left V 8 bases short and J 2 bases short, with 12 bases between. Germline CDR1 reads MDHEN; CDR2 reads SYDVKM. This chain's CDR3 is CASLGRTQETQYF. The CDR3 region has the DNA TGTGCCAGCCTGGGCAGAACGCAAGAGACCCAGTACTTC.

The chain recombines TRBV19 with TRBJ1-5, with D possibly TRBD1 on 6 matching bases. In germline, CDR1 is LNHDA, CDR2 SQIVND (reference sequence). The CDR3 spans 16 residues. V gave up 10 bases and J gave up 3 bases, with 22 bases separating them. In nucleotides, the CDR3 is TGTGCCACTAGGACAGAAGGACAGCTACTCAATCAGCCCCAGCATTTT. It encodes CATRTEGQLLNQPQHF.

Turning to this clone: The same CDR3 is also encoded by other DNA sequences in this sample. V gene TRBV5-1 combines with J gene TRBJ2-7; the match to TRBD1 covers 7 bases. This CDR3 is built from 15 residues. Germline V CDR1 and CDR2: SGHRS, YFSETQ. Trimming at V came to 4 bases and at J to 0 bases, leaving 7 bases not matched to a gene. The CDR3 protein is CASSLQTGSSYEQYF. The CDR3 coding sequence is TGCGCCAGCAGCCTTCAGACAGGGAGCTCCTACGAGCAGTACTTC.

This chain links TRBV7-2 with TRBJ2-3; 7 bases align to TRBD2. From germline, CDR1 is SGHTA and CDR2 FQGNSA. The CDR3 consists of 16 residues. With 5 bases clipped from V and 4 bases from J, the junction kept 12 bases outside the gene matches. This CDR3 reads CASSPQRVGGADTQYF. DNA for the CDR3: TGTGCCAGCAGCCCCCAAAGAGTGGGAGGGGCAGATACGCAGTATTTT.

The J gene is TRBJ1-5, the V gene TRBV28; no definite D call. CDR3 size: 15 residues. Deletions cut 5 bases from V and 2 bases from J, with 13 bases between. The V gene's germline CDR1 is MDHEN and CDR2 SYDVKM. The CDR3 coding sequence is TGTGCCAGCAGTACCCGAGGAGGTGGCAATCAGCCCCAGCATTTT. Translating gives CASSTRGGGNQPQHF.

V is TRBV4-3 and J is TRBJ2-1; D remains ambiguous. Germline CDR1 is LGHNA and CDR2 is YSLEER. The V end was cut by 0 bases, the J end by 8 bases, with 14 bases between. The CDR3 is made up of 15 amino acids. The CDR3 DNA is TGCGCCAGCAGCCAAGATGATAGGCTCGGGTATGAGCAGTTCTTC. Its translation: CASSQDDRLGYEQFF.

The chain couples TRBV6-1 to TRBJ1-2; 7 nucleotides agree with TRBD1. This CDR3 contains 16 residues. Germline values: CDR1 MNHNS, CDR2 SASEGT. With 2 bases clipped from V and 2 bases from J, the junction kept 8 bases outside the gene matches. CDR3 residues: CASSEWGRGANYGYTF. CDR3 coding DNA: TGTGCCAGCAGTGAATGGGGCAGGGGGGCGAACTATGGCTACACCTTC.

This clone showed up just once. This sequence joins TRBV19 and TRBJ1-3, with 7 bases aligning to TRBD1. After removal of 0 bases from V and 3 bases from J, the junction contained 2 bases not matched to a gene. The CDR3 runs 15 residues. The V gene's germline CDR1 is LNHDA and CDR2 SQIVND (reference sequence). The CDR3 sequence is CASSIDRQGGNTIYF. CDR3 DNA sequence: TGTGCCAGTAGTATAGATCGACAGGGTGGAAACACCATATATTTT.

The rearrangement links TRBV5-1 to TRBJ1-3, with D unclear. The CDR3 is made up of 14 amino acids. The V end lost 1 base, the J end lost 1 base, and 6 bases lay between the germline ends. Germline V CDR1 and CDR2: SGHRS, YFSETQ. As DNA, the CDR3 is TGCGCCAGCAGCTTGACTTATTCTGGAAACACCATATATTTT. This codes for CASSLTYSGNTIYF.

The V and J genes are TRBV7-9 and TRBJ2-3; D is perhaps TRBD2 (5 bases). There are 14 residues in the CDR3. Germline V gives CDR1 SEHNR, CDR2 FQNEAQ (reference sequence). The V gene lost 2 bases and the J gene lost 4 bases, with 10 bases spanning the gap. This CDR3 reads CASSLFLASDTQYF. In DNA, the CDR3 is TGTGCCAGCAGCTTATTTCTAGCTTCAGATACGCAGTATTTT.

The chain carries TRBV7-9 and TRBJ2-7; no clear D gene. CDR1 SEHNR and CDR2 FQNEAQ come from the germline V gene (reference sequence). The CDR3 is 11 residues long. The ends were cut back, 5 bases at V and 0 bases at J, with 2 bases in the middle. CDR3 bases: TGTGCCAGCAGCCTCTCCTACGAGCAGTACTTC. Residues: CASSLSYEQYF.

The chain joins TRBV5-1 to TRBJ2-3, with D perhaps TRBD2 (5 bases). This CDR3 spans 15 amino acids. The germline V gene encodes CDR1 SGHRS and CDR2 YFSETQ. V lost 5 bases and J lost 4, with 17 bases in between. The chain's CDR3 is CASSPRGDFADTQYF. In DNA form, the CDR3 reads TGCGCCAGCAGTCCCCGGGGAGATTTCGCAGATACGCAGTATTTT. Full variable domain (outside the CDR3, taken from reference TRBV5-1 and TRBJ2-3): KAGVTQTPRYLIKTRGQQVTLSCSPISGHRSVSWYQQTPGQGLQFLFEYFSETQRNKGNFPGRFSGRQFSNSRSEMNVSTLELGDSALYLCASSPRGDFADTQYFGPGTRLTVL.

This clone has a single count. The chain couples TRBV24-1 to TRBJ2-5; TRBD2 is a possible D gene (6 bases). CDR1 and CDR2 (germline): KGHDR, SFDVKD. V shed 2 bases and J shed 5 bases, with 11 bases lying between them. The CDR3 length is 14 residues. In DNA, the CDR3 is TGTGCCACCAGTGATTCACCGGGGGTGGAGACCCAGTACTTC. Its protein is CATSDSPGVETQYF.

The chain couples TRBV7-9 to TRBJ2-5, with 12 bases identical to TRBD2. Trimming took 4 bases from V and 3 from J; bases not matched to a gene: 3. Germline lookup yields CDR1 SEHNR and CDR2 FQNEAQ (reference sequence). The CDR3 spans 15 residues. The CDR3 loop reads CASSSGLAGEETQYF. The CDR3 DNA is TGTGCCAGCAGCTCGGGACTAGCGGGCGAAGAGACCCAGTACTTC.

The CDR3 loop is CASSFTGTSGREQYF. Written as DNA, the CDR3 is TGTGCCAGCAGCTTCACCGGGACTAGCGGTCGCGAGCAGTACTTC. The chain is built from TRBV9 and TRBJ2-7, with TRBD2 matching over 11 bases. V was pared by 4 bases and J by 6 bases, with 9 bases of the junction left unmatched. In germline, CDR1 is SGDLS, CDR2 YYNGEE. The CDR3 totals 15 residues.

On this clone: One end of the junction varies from germline; a read error may be responsible. The rearrangement joins TRBV6-2 or TRBV6-3 to TRBJ2-1; 10 positions agree with TRBD1. CDR1 and CDR2 from the germline V gene are MNHEY and SVGEGT. There are 16 residues in the CDR3. The CDR3 DNA sequence: TGTGCCGGCAGTTCCAGACAGGGGGCCACCTACAATGAGCAGTTCTTC. Its protein is CAGSSRQGATYNEQFF.

The V and J genes are TRBV4-1 and TRBJ2-7; D ambiguous. The CDR3 is 14 residues long. Germline-derived CDR1 and CDR2 are MGHRA and YSYEKL. Between the trimmed V and J ends, which lost 2 bases and 6 bases, there was a span of 14 bases. DNA of the CDR3: TGCGCCAGCAGCCAACTTTCCCCACCCGGCGAGCAGTACTTC. It codes for CASSQLSPPGEQYF.

This chain joins TRBV9 and TRBJ2-1; 10 positions agree with TRBD1. Per the germline V gene, CDR1 is SGDLS and CDR2 is YYNGEE. This CDR3 is built from 15 residues. V gave up 4 bases and J gave up 8 bases; unmatched junction bases: 9. The CDR3 region is CASSPGQGVIDEQFF. DNA of the CDR3: TGTGCCAGCAGCCCAGGACAGGGGGTGATCGATGAGCAGTTCTTC.

The chain employs TRBV5-1 and TRBJ1-2, with D maybe TRBD1 (6 bases). The CDR3 length is 14 residues. The germline V gene has CDR1 SGHRS and CDR2 YFSETQ. The V and J ends lost 1 base and 6 bases respectively, with 13 bases between them. This chain's CDR3 is CASSLSTGGDGYTF. In DNA form, the CDR3 reads TGCGCCAGCAGCTTGTCGACAGGTGGGGATGGCTACACCTTC. The variable domain in full, with the rest retrieved from reference TRBV5-1 and TRBJ1-2, is KAGVTQTPRYLIKTRGQQVTLSCSPISGHRSVSWYQQTPGQGLQFLFEYFSETQRNKGNFPGRFSGRQFSNSRSEMNVSTLELGDSALYLCASSLSTGGDGYTFGSGTRLTVV.

J is TRBJ2-7 and V is TRBV6-5; TRBD1 is a possible D gene (6 bases). Looked up from germline, CDR1 is MNHEY and CDR2 is SVGAGI. The CDR3 length is 15 residues. V lost 2 bases, J lost 9 bases, and 20 bases lay in between. CDR3: CASSYSQATGNGQYF. The CDR3 nucleotides read TGTGCCAGCAGTTACAGTCAGGCCACAGGGAACGGGCAGTACTTC.